This entry features one TCR beta chain sequence. This specimen comes from a study of response to subunit inactivated influenza vaccine. MiXCR, applied by TCRdb to the RT-PCR reads, yields one record per CDR3 protein. The repertoire consists of around 790,000 distinct CDR3 sequences, with roughly 20% occurring once and the leading ten covering 10% to 13%. V lost 5 bases to trimming and J lost 5 bases, with 16 bases between them. This CDR3 is built from 14 residues. The material sequenced was PBMCs from blood, taken roughly 5 days after vaccination. This receptor was identified in a man aged 50 to 60 who received an inactivated influenza vaccine. The chain couples TRBV12-3 or TRBV12-4 to TRBJ2-7; TRBD1 or TRBD2 may be the D gene (5 bases each). CDR3 DNA: TGTGCCAGCAGTCTTGGGACCTCATACCACGAGCAGTACTTC. Translated, it gives CASSLGTSYHEQYF.